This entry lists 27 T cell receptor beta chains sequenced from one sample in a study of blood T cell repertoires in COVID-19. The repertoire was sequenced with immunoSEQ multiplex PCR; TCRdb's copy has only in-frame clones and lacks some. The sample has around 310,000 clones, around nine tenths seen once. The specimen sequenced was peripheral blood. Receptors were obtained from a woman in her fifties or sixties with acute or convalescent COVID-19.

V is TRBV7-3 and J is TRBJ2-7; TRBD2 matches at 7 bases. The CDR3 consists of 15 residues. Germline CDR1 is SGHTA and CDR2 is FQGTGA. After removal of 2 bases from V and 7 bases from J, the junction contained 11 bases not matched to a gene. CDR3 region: CASSLGWVREGEQYF. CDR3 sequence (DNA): TGTGCCAGCAGCTTAGGCTGGGTTAGGGAGGGAGAGCAGTACTTC.

This chain's CDR3 is CSASHTGTGNQPQHF. The CDR3 nucleotides read TGCAGTGCTAGTCATACCGGGACAGGAAATCAGCCCCAGCATTTT. The chain employs TRBV20-1 and TRBJ1-5; 8 positions agree with TRBD1. CDR1 and CDR2 (germline): DFQATT, SNEGSKA (reference sequence). The ends lost 3 bases at V and 4 bases at J; junction bases unmatched: 8. This CDR3 is built from 15 residues.

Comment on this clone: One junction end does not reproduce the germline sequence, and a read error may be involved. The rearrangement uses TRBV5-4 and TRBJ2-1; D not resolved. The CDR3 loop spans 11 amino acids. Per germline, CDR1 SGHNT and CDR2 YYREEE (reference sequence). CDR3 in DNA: TGTGCCAGCAGCTCCAACAATGAGCAGTTCTTC. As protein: CASSSNNEQFF.

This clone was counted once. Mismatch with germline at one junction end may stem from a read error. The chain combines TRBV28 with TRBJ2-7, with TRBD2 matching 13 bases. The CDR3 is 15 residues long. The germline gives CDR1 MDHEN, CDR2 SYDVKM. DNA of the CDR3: TGTGCCAGCAGGCCCTTAGGGACTAGCGGGAACTCCGGAAACTTC. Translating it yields CASRPLGTSGNSGNF.

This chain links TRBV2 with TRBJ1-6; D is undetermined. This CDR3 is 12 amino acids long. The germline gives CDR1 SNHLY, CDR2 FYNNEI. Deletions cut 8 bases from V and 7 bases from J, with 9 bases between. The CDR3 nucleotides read TGTGCCAGCGGCGGGGAGAATTCACCCCTCCACTTT. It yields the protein CASGGENSPLHF.

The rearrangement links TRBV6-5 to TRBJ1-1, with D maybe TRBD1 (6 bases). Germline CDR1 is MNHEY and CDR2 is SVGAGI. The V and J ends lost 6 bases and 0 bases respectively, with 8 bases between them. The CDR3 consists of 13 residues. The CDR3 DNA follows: TGTGCCAGCAGGGGGGCCATGAACACTGAAGCTTTCTTT. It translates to CASRGAMNTEAFF.

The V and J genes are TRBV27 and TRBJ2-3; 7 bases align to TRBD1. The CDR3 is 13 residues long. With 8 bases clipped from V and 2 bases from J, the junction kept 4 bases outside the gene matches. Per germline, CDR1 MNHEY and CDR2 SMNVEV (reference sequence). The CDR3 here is CASQDRLTDTQYF. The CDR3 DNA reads TGTGCCAGCCAGGACAGGCTCACAGATACGCAGTATTTT.

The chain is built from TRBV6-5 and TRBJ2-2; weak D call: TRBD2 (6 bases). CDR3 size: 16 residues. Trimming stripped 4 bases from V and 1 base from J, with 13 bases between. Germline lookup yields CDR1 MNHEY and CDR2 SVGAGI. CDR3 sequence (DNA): TGTGCCAGCAGTTTTAGGGGACTTGTGAACACCGGGGAGCTGTTTTTT. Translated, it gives CASSFRGLVNTGELFF.

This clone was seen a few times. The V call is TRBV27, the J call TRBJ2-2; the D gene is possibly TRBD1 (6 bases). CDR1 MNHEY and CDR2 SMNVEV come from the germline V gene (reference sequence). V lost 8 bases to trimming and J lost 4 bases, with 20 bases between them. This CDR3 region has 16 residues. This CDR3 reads CASSFSGHFITGELFF. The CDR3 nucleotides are TGTGCCAGCTCTTTCTCGGGACACTTCATCACCGGGGAGCTGTTTTTT.

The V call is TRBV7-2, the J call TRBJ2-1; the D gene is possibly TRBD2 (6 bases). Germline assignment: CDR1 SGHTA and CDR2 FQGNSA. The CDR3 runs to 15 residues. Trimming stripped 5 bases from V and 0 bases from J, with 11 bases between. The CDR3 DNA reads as TGTGCCAGCAGCCCGCACGGGAGCTCCTACAATGAGCAGTTCTTC. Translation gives CASSPHGSSYNEQFF.

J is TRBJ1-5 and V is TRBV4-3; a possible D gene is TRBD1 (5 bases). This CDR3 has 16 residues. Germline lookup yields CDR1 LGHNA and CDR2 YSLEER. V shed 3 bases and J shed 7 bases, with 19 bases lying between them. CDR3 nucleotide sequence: TGCGCCAGCAGCCAGGGGCAGGGAATAACCGGGCAGCCCCAGCATTTT. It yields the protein CASSQGQGITGQPQHF.

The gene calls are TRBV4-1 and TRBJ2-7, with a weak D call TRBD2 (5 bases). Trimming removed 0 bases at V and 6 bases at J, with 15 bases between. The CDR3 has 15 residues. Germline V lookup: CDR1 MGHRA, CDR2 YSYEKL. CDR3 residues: CASSQEPGIYREQYF. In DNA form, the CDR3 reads TGCGCCAGCAGCCAAGAACCGGGGATCTACCGCGAGCAGTACTTC.

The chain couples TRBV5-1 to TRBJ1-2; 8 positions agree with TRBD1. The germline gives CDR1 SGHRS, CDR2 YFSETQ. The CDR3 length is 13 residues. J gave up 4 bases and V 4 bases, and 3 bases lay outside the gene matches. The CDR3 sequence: CASSVGQAYGYTF. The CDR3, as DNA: TGCGCCAGCAGCGTGGGACAGGCCTATGGCTACACCTTC.

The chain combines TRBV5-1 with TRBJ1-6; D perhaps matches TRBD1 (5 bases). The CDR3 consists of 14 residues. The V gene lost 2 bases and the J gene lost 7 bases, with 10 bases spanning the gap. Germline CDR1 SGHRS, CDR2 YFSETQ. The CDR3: CASSLETENSPLHF. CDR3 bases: TGCGCCAGCAGCTTAGAGACAGAAAATTCACCCCTCCACTTT.

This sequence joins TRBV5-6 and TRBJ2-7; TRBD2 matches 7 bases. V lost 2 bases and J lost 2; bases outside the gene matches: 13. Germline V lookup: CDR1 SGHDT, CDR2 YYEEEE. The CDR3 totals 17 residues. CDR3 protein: CASSLRHGMGGAYEQYF. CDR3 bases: TGTGCCAGCAGCTTAAGGCACGGCATGGGAGGGGCCTACGAGCAGTACTTC.

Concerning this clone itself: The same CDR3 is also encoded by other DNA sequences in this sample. Written as DNA, the CDR3 is TGCGCCAGCAGTCCCGGGACTAGCGGGTACAATGAGCAGTTCTTC. It translates to CASSPGTSGYNEQFF. The rearrangement joins TRBV5-1 to TRBJ2-1, with TRBD2 identical over 12 bases. Trimming at V came to 5 bases and at J to 4 bases, leaving 4 bases not matched to a gene. The germline V gene has CDR1 SGHRS and CDR2 YFSETQ. The length of the CDR3 is 15 residues.

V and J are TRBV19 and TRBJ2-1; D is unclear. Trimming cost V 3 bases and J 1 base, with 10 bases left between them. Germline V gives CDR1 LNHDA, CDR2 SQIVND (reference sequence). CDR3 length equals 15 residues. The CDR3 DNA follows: TGTGCCAGTAGTATGGGCACTTTGTCCTACAATGAGCAGTTCTTC. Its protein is CASSMGTLSYNEQFF.

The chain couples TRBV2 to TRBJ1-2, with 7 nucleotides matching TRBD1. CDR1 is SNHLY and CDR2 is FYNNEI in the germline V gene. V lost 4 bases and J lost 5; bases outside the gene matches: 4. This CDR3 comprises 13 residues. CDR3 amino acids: CASSVGQLYGYTF. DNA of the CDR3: TGTGCCAGCAGTGTGGGACAGCTATATGGCTACACCTTC.

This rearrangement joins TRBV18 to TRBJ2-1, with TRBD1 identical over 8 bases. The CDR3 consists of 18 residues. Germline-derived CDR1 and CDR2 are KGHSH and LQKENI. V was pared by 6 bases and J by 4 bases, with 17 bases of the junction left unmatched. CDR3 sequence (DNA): TGTGCCAGCTCGGGACCAGGGGGCCGCCAGGGGACATACAATGAGCAGTTCTTC. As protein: CASSGPGGRQGTYNEQFF.

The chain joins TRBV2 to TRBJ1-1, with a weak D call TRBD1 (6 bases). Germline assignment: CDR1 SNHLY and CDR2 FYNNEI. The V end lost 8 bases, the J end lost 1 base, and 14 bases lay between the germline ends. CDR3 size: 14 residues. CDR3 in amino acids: CASDGGATNTEAFF. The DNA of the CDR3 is TGTGCCAGCGACGGGGGGGCGACGAACACTGAAGCTTTCTTT.

The CDR3 DNA reads TGTGCCAGCGGGTTGGGGGGTGGCTACACCTTC. Its translation is CASGLGGGYTF. The V call is TRBV2, the J call TRBJ1-2, with D tentatively TRBD1 (5 bases). V was pared by 8 bases and J by 7 bases, with 11 bases between. Germline V lookup: CDR1 SNHLY, CDR2 FYNNEI. This CDR3 spans 11 amino acids.

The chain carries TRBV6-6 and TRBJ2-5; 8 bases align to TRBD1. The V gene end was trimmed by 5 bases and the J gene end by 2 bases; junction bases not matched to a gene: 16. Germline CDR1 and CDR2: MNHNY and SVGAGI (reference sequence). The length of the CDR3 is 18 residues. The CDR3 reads CASSRGTGGNPRQETQYF. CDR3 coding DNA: TGTGCCAGCAGTCGAGGGACAGGAGGCAACCCCCGACAAGAGACCCAGTACTTC.

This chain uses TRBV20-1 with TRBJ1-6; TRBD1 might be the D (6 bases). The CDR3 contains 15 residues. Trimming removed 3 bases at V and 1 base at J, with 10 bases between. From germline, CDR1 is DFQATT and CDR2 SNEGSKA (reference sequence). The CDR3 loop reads CSASRGASYNSPLHF. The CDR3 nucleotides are TGCAGTGCTAGTCGGGGGGCTTCCTATAATTCACCCCTCCACTTT.

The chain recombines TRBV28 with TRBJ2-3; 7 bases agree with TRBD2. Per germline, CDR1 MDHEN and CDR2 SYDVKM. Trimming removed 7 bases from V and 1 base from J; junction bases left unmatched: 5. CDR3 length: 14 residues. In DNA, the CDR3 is TGTGCCAGCAATCCTGGGGGGGGCACAGATACGCAGTATTTT. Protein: CASNPGGGTDTQYF.

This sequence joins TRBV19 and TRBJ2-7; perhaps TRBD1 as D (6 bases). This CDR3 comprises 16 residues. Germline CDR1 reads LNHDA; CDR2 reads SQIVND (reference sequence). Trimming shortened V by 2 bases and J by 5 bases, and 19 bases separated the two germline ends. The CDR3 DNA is TGTGCCAGTAGTATAAGGCAGGGGAATCGGGTAAACGAGCAGTACTTC. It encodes CASSIRQGNRVNEQYF.

The CDR3 DNA reads as TGTGCCAGTCGAACGGGCCCCGCGGGCACCGGGGAGCTGTTTTTT. Its protein is CASRTGPAGTGELFF. The chain carries TRBV28 and TRBJ2-2, with a weak D call TRBD2 (5 bases). Trimming pared 9 bases from V and 4 bases from J, leaving 18 bases between. The CDR3 is made up of 15 amino acids. Germline V lookup: CDR1 MDHEN, CDR2 SYDVKM.

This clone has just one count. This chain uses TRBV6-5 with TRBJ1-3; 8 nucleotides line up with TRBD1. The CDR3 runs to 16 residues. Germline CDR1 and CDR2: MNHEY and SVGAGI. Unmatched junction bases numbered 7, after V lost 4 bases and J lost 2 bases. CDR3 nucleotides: TGTGCCAGCAGTTCGACAGGGGCCCTGACTGGAAACACCATATATTTT. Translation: CASSSTGALTGNTIYF.